This T cell receptor beta chain was retrieved from a study of blood T cell repertoires in COVID-19. Looking at the study overall: Samples taken during acute and convalescent COVID-19 were collected in the United States, Italy and Spain.

This CDR3 has 15 residues. The junction had 8 bases not matched to a gene; V was cut back by 3 bases and J by 4 bases. Germline loops: CDR1 ENHRY, CDR2 SYGVKD. In the original processing: Amplifying reference gene primers gave estimates of nucleated cell counts. Assay: immunoSEQ multiplex PCR; the TCRdb copy retains only in-frame clones and omits some. V, J and clone size are taken as reported in that table, and D and trimming were inferred from the DNA itself. The sample has a few hundred thousand clones, about 90% seen once. This clone was seen once. This chain uses TRBV10-3 with TRBJ1-2, with 7 bases lining up with TRBD1. Sequencing input: peripheral blood. This clonotype was sampled from a woman between 35 and 50 years old with acute or convalescent COVID-19. The CDR3 sequence is CAISEGTVGGYGYTF. The CDR3, as DNA: TGTGCCATCAGTGAAGGGACAGTGGGAGGCTATGGCTACACCTTC.